Sequencing of this TCR beta chain was carried out in a study of T-cell reconstitution after alpha-beta-depleted transplantation in children. CDR1 SEHNR and CDR2 FQNEAQ come from the germline V gene (reference sequence). Deletions cut 2 bases from V and 3 bases from J, with 5 bases between. CDR3 length: 12 amino acids. During its preparation, the TCRbeta library received unique molecular identifiers. TCRdb passed the PCR reads through MiXCR, listing each CDR3 protein once. The data contain some 490,000 distinct CDR3 sequences, around 12% of them seen just once; the ten biggest clones take up about 5.4%. This clonotype has ten or more counts.

The TCR comes from a human donor who donated a stem cell graft to a child with combined immunodeficiency. The chain uses TRBV7-9 and TRBJ2-7, with no clear D. The sample here was PBMCs from the stem cell graft donor, taken from the stem cell graft. The DNA of the CDR3 is TGTGCCAGCAGCTTAACGGTCTACGAGCAGTACTTC. Encoded protein: CASSLTVYEQYF.